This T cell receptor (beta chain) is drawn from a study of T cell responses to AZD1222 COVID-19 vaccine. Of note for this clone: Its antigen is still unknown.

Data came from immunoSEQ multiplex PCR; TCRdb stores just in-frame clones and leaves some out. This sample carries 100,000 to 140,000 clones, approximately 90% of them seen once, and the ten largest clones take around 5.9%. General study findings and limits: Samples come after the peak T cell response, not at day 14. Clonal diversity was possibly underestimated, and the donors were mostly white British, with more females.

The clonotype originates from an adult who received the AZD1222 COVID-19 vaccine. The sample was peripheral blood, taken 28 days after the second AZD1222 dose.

Here the CDR3 reads CASSIFQGALMNTEAFF. CDR3 sequence (DNA): TGTGCCAGTAGTATATTTCAGGGGGCGCTAATGAACACTGAAGCTTTCTTT. V gene TRBV19 combines with J gene TRBJ1-1; 8 nucleotides line up with TRBD1. The CDR3 is 17 amino acids. V lost 2 bases and J lost 0; bases outside the gene matches: 8. CDR1 and CDR2 (germline): LNHDA, SQIVND (reference sequence). Looking up the rest from reference TRBV19 and TRBJ1-1 gives the full variable domain: DGGITQSPKYLFRKEGQNVTLSCEQNLNHDAMYWYRQDPGQGLRLIYYSQIVNDFQKGDIAEGYSVSREKKESFPLTVTSAQKNPTAFYLCASSIFQGALMNTEAFFGQGTRLTVV.